This record concerns one T cell receptor (beta chain) sequence. Method: immunoSEQ multiplex PCR; TCRdb's copy keeps in-frame clones and lacks some. The sample contains under 15,000 clones, 92% of which appear only once. Germline lookup yields CDR1 ENHRY and CDR2 SYGVKD. The CDR3 extends over 14 amino acids. V was clipped by 3 bases and J by 0 bases, with 8 bases between them. The sample belongs to a study of technical replicates of blood from four donors. The clonotype comes from a human donor in good health. The chain joins TRBV10-3 to TRBJ1-2; D remains ambiguous. Sequenced: PBMCs. In DNA, the CDR3 is TGTGCCATCAGTGAAATAGTTGCTAACTATGGCTACACCTTC. Its protein product is CAISEIVANYGYTF.